This is a list of T cell receptor beta chains from one sample in a study of blood T cell repertoires in COVID-19. Using immunoSEQ multiplex PCR, the repertoire was profiled, and TCRdb retains in-frame clones only, with some absent. This sample has roughly 120,000 clones, with 65% to 90% found just once. Sequenced input: peripheral blood. The receptors were gathered from a woman in her sixties with acute or convalescent COVID-19. CDR3s include the opening cysteine and the closing phenylalanine or tryptophan. D genes are given only for firm matches. Some rows have no size entry. The others give once, few or many, or a class for an expanded clone.

D,J,V,size,DNA,CDR3
TRBD1,TRBJ2-7,TRBV27,few,TGTGCCAGCAGTTGGGACAGGGTGAGCGAGCAGTACTTC,CASSWDRVSEQYF
-,TRBJ1-3,TRBV7-9,-,TGTGCCAGCAGCTTAGTGGGCTCGGGGGGAAACACCATATATTTT,CASSLVGSGGNTIYF
TRBD1,TRBJ1-4,TRBV12-3/TRBV12-4,-,TGTGCCAGCAGTCCGGGACAGGGGCACTTTTTT,CASSPGQGHFF
-,TRBJ2-1,TRBV4-3,-,TGCGCCAGCAGCCAAGACAGGGCATCCTACAATGAGCAGTTCTTC,CASSQDRASYNEQFF
TRBD2,TRBJ2-3,TRBV9,-,TGTGCCAGCAGCGTAGGGGGACTAGCCCACACAGATACGCAGTATTTT,CASSVGGLAHTDTQYF
TRBD1,TRBJ1-4,TRBV7-9,-,TGTGCCAGCAGCGCCCGACAGGGAACGGGGAATGAAAAACTGTTTTTT,CASSARQGTGNEKLFF
TRBD2,TRBJ2-3,TRBV7-3,-,TGTGCCAGCAGCTTGCTAGCGGGGGACGATACGCAGTATTTT,CASSLLAGDDTQYF
TRBD1,TRBJ1-1,TRBV28,-,TGTGCCAGCAGCATAAGAGGGACAGTTGAAGCTTTCTTT,CASSIRGTVEAFF
TRBD1,TRBJ1-4,TRBV6-5,-,TGTGCCAGCGCTACAGGGGCAACTAATGAAAAACTGTTTTTT,CASATGATNEKLFF
TRBD1,TRBJ1-1,TRBV7-3,-,TGTGCCAGCAGCACCGGGACAGGGCTGAACACTGAAGCTTTCTTT,CASSTGTGLNTEAFF
-,TRBJ2-7,TRBV7-9,-,TGTGCCATCCCAAGCGGGTCTCGTTTTGGCGAGCAGTACTTC,CAIPSGSRFGEQYF
TRBD1,TRBJ1-2,TRBV2,-,TGTGCCAGCAGGGACGGACAGGGGGCGCGGGGCTACACCTTC,CASRDGQGARGYTF
-,TRBJ2-7,TRBV4-1,-,TGCGCCAGCAGCCAAGACAGGGCTTACACCTACGAGCAGTACTTC,CASSQDRAYTYEQYF
-,TRBJ2-7,TRBV11-1,-,TGTGCCAGCAGCCCCGAGGGGGGGCTTGGCGAGCAGTACTTC,CASSPEGGLGEQYF
-,TRBJ1-3,TRBV12-5,-,TGTGCTAGTGGTTTGCCATATTCAAGCAGGGCCGGAAACACCATATATTTT,CASGLPYSSRAGNTIYF
-,TRBJ2-5,TRBV10-3,-,TGTGCCATCTCAGCACAGATCCAAGAGACCCAGTACTTC,CAISAQIQETQYF
TRBD1,TRBJ1-2,TRBV5-1,-,TGCGCCAGCAGCCCTGACAGGGGGGGCTATGGCTACACCTTC,CASSPDRGGYGYTF
-,TRBJ2-2,TRBV25-1,-,TGTGCCAGCAACCTTGGTAGCGGCCCCACCGGGGAGCTGTTTTTT,CASNLGSGPTGELFF
-,TRBJ1-6,TRBV9,-,TGTGCCAGCAGCGTGGGGGGGGGATACTCACCCCTCCACTTT,CASSVGGGYSPLHF
-,TRBJ1-6,TRBV4-2,-,TGTGCCAGCAGCCAAGCGGTAGGGGCTTCACCCCTCCACTTT,CASSQAVGASPLHF
TRBD1,TRBJ1-3,TRBV15,-,TGTGCCACCAGCCCCCGGACAGGGTATCTCTCTGGAAACACCATATATTTT,CATSPRTGYLSGNTIYF
TRBD1,TRBJ2-7,TRBV4-1,-,TGCGCCAGCAGCCAAGTAGGGACAGGGATCATCTACGAGCAGTACTTC,CASSQVGTGIIYEQYF
-,TRBJ2-1,TRBV20-1,-,TGCAGTGCTAGTCTTGAGTTCGGGACTGCGGGGACCTACAATGAGCAGTTCTTC,CSASLEFGTAGTYNEQFF
TRBD1,TRBJ1-1,TRBV12-5,-,TGTGCTAGTGGGCCCTCACTCGGACAGGGGACCACTGAAGCTTTCTTT,CASGPSLGQGTTEAFF
TRBD1,TRBJ1-1,TRBV12-3/TRBV12-4,once,TGTGCCAGCAGGGGACAGGGTAACACTGAAGCTTTCTTT,CASRGQGNTEAFF
-,TRBJ1-2,TRBV27,-,TGTGCCAGCAGTCGACCTAGGGGTGATGGCTACACCTTC,CASSRPRGDGYTF
TRBD1,TRBJ1-1,TRBV2,-,TGTGCGAAGGGACAGACGAACACTGAAGCTTTCTTT,CAKGQTNTEAFF
TRBD2,TRBJ2-3,TRBV27,-,TGTGCCAGCAGGCTAGCGGGGGGGCACACAGATACGCAGTATTTT,CASRLAGGHTDTQYF